These 4 T cell receptor beta chains share one sample of origin, sequenced in a study of T cells after yellow fever vaccination. TCRdb fed the 5' RACE reads into MiXCR, producing one record per CDR3 protein. The data hold over 110,000 distinct CDR3 sequences, with roughly 8.2% observed a single time. Source: CD4+ T cells sorted from PBMCs, taken 5 days after the yellow fever booster vaccination. These receptors were collected from a man under 40 who received the YFV17D yellow fever vaccine.

This chain uses TRBV29-1 with TRBJ1-2; tentative D call: TRBD1 (6 bases). The CDR3 is 14 residues long. CDR1 and CDR2 (germline): SQVTM, ANQGSEA. Trimming left V 6 bases short and J 4 bases short, with 18 bases between. The CDR3 DNA is TGCAGCGTCCTCGGGGGGGCCGGGCTCTATGGCTACACCTTC. This sequence encodes CSVLGGAGLYGYTF.

This clonotype was seen a few times. V is TRBV4-3 and J is TRBJ2-7, with 9 positions matching TRBD1. V was pared by 3 bases and J by 2 bases, with 5 bases of the junction left unmatched. This CDR3 comprises 15 residues. Germline CDR1 is LGHNA and CDR2 is YSLEER. CDR3 residues: CASSHQRQGAYEQYF. In DNA form, the CDR3 reads TGCGCCAGCAGCCACCAGCGACAGGGGGCCTACGAGCAGTACTTC.

This clonotype was found a few times. The rearrangement links TRBV10-1 to TRBJ2-3; D is tentatively TRBD1 or TRBD2 (5 bases each). The V end lost 2 bases, the J end lost 1 base, and 10 bases lay between the germline ends. Germline values: CDR1 WNHNN, CDR2 SYGVQD (reference sequence). The CDR3 loop spans 15 amino acids. The CDR3 DNA sequence: TGCGCCAGCAGTGAGAACCCGGGACGCACAGATACGCAGTATTTT. Amino acids: CASSENPGRTDTQYF.

The chain carries TRBV7-9 and TRBJ2-2, with 8 bases aligning to TRBD1. V gave up 5 bases and J gave up 1 base; unmatched junction bases: 6. CDR3 length: 16 residues. Germline V gene sequence: CDR1 SEHNR, CDR2 FQNEAQ (reference sequence). The CDR3 loop reads CASSLGQGGNTGELFF. The CDR3 DNA follows: TGTGCCAGCAGCCTCGGACAGGGTGGGAACACCGGGGAGCTGTTTTTT.